This entry describes one T cell receptor (beta chain). This entry belongs to a study of blood T cell repertoires in COVID-19. Trimming pared 5 bases from V and 6 bases from J, leaving 20 bases between. CDR1 SQVTM and CDR2 ANQGSEA come from the germline V gene. The CDR3 covers 14 residues. Authors' data handling: Reference gene primer amplification yielded estimated nucleated cell counts. Produced via immunoSEQ multiplex PCR; TCRdb's table is partial and in-frame only. V and J calls plus clone size are reproduced from that table; the DNA served to infer D and trimming. The sample shows 90,000 to 120,000 clones, about four fifths of them seen only once.

The origin of this receptor is a woman in her seventies with acute or convalescent COVID-19. Sequencing was performed on peripheral blood. This chain uses TRBV29-1 with TRBJ2-7; maybe TRBD2 (5 bases). In DNA form, the CDR3 reads TGCAGCGTTTCTGGGTACAGCGGCGAGGGCGAGCAGTACTTC. This translates into CSVSGYSGEGEQYF.